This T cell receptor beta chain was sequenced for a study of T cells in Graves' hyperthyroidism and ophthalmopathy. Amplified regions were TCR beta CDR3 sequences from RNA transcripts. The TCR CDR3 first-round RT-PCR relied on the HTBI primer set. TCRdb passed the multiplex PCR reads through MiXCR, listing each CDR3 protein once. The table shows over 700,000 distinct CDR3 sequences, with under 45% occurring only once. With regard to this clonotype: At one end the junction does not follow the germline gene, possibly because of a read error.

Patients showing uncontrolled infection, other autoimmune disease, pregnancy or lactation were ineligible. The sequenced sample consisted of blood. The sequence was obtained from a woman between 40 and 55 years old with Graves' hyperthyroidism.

CDR3 DNA sequence: TGTGCCGGCAGTTCGTATACCGGGACAGGGTCCTACGAGCAGTACTTC. It codes for CAGSSYTGTGSYEQYF. The rearrangement links TRBV6-5 to TRBJ2-7; 9 nucleotides match TRBD1. Germline-derived CDR1 and CDR2 are MNHEY and SVGAGI. The CDR3 runs 16 residues.